This TCR beta chain came from a study of response to subunit inactivated influenza vaccine listed by TCRdb under 2018. Concerning the study at large: Deep quantitative T cell receptor repertoire profiling was used in the study to track responses to a trivalent subunit inactivated influenza vaccine. The full study reports these points: The authors suggested that each seasonal influenza vaccination may recruit only a limited number of new T cells.

The library was generated by RT-PCR. TCRdb names Illumina HiSeq 2500 as the instrument used. Through fastp at Q25 and MiXCR, TCRdb rebuilt clones from the public reads, retaining in-frame beta chains. Merged by CDR3 protein, the rows form single entries marked with the most common genes and DNA. The sample table contains 550,000 to 800,000 distinct CDR3 sequences; only one count was recorded for more than 11% of them. The ten top clones hold 6% to 7% of the sample. V is pruned by 1 base and J by 8 bases, leaving 13 bases of the junction without a gene match. The germline V gene (reference sequence) yields LGHDT for CDR1 and YNNKEL for CDR2. Measured from the cysteine to the phenylalanine, the CDR3 is 17 residues long. The sequence is cut down to CDR3 DNA, 51 bases in frame from base 1. In this sample, this clonotype turned up a few times. Its antigen remains unidentified. Per-nucleotide qualities are absent, and no much larger clonotype sits a single base away.

The sequence derives from a middle-aged man who received an inactivated influenza vaccine. Donor details come from another sample of the same person, matched by shared clones. Recombination joined TRBV3-1 with TRBJ1-1; a stretch of 10 junction bases matches TRBD1. The input for sequencing was PBMCs from blood, taken 14 days before vaccination. The CDR3 protein: CASSQGELTGGQPEAFF. The sequenced DNA: TGTGCCAGCAGCCAAGGAGAGTTGACAGGGGGCCAGCCAGAAGCTTTCTTT.